This TCR beta chain was identified in a study of patients and donors after allogeneic stem cell transplantation. V lost 5 bases and J lost 10, with 24 bases in between. Germline values: CDR1 MDHEN, CDR2 SYDVKM. The CDR3 runs 16 residues. TCRdb fed the RT-PCR reads into MiXCR, producing one record per CDR3 protein. The table includes hundreds of distinct CDR3 sequences, 1.2% to 1.5% detected once. Judged by abundance, this clonotype is medium-sized. The V and J genes are TRBV28 and TRBJ2-1; TRBD2 is a possible D gene (6 bases). The TCR sequence derives from a human donor who was either an allogeneic HSCT recipient or a stem cell or donor lymphocyte infusion donor (not recorded which). It is not recorded whose cells these are; they may come from a transplant donor. Source material: blood, either unsorted or a sorted T cell fraction (not recorded which). The chain's CDR3 is CASSRLREIEVREQFF. DNA of the CDR3: TGTGCCAGCAGTCGACTCCGGGAGATCGAAGTACGCGAGCAGTTCTTC.